The T cell receptor beta chain described here comes from a study of T cell changes during pregnancy in multiple sclerosis. Between the trimmed V and J ends, which lost 1 base and 3 bases, there was a span of 12 bases. The CDR3 length is 15 residues. Germline V gene sequence: CDR1 SGHVS, CDR2 FNYEAQ. Clones were sequenced by immunoSEQ multiplex PCR, and TCRdb holds only the in-frame ones, with some missing. The sample lists roughly 52,000 clones; approximately 90% were seen once. The receptor comes from a female donor with multiple sclerosis, enrolled in a pregnancy study. The sample in question was CD4+ T cells from peripheral blood mononuclear cells, obtained in the first trimester of pregnancy. This chain joins TRBV7-6 and TRBJ1-1; D is uncertain. In nucleotides, the CDR3 is TGTGCCAGCAGCTTAGTTTCTGCCGGGTACACTGAAGCTTTCTTT. Residues: CASSLVSAGYTEAFF.